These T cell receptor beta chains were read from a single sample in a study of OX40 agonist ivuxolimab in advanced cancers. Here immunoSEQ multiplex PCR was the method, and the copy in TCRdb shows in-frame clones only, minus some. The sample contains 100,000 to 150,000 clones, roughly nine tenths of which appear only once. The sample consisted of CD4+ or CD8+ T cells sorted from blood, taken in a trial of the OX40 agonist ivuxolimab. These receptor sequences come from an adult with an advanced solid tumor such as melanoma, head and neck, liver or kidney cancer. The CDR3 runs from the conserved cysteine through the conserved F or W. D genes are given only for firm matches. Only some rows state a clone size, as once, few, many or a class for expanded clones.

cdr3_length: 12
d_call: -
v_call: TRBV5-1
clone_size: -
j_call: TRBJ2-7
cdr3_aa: CASSKVDSPWYF
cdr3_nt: TGCGCCAGCAGCAAAGTGGACAGTCCCTGGTACTTC

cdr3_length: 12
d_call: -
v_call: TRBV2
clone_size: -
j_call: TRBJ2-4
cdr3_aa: CASSEVAEGSYF
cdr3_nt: -

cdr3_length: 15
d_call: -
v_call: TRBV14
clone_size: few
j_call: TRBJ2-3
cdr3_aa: CASSQVAGAVDTQYF
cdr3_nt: TGTGCCAGCAGCCAAGTGGCGGGGGCGGTGGATACGCAGTATTTT

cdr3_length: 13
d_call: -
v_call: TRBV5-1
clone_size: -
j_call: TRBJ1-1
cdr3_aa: CASSYDGGTEAFF
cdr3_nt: TGCGCCAGCAGCTACGACGGAGGGACTGAAGCTTTCTTT

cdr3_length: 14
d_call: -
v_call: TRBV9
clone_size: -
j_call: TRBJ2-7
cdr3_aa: CASSLGGGTYEQYF
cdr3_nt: TGTGCCAGCAGCTTAGGGGGTGGAACCTACGAGCAGTACTTC

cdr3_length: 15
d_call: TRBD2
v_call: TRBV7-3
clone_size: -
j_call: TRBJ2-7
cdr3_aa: CASSLTGTSGYEQYF
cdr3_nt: TGTGCCAGCAGCTTAACCGGGACTAGCGGCTACGAGCAGTACTTC

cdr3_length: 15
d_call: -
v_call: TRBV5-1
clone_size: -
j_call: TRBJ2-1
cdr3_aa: CASSLDRVSYNEQFF
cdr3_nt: TGCGCCAGCAGCTTGGACAGGGTGTCCTACAATGAGCAGTTCTTC

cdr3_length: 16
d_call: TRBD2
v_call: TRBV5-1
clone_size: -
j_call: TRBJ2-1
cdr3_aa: CASSFEVAGGYNEQFF
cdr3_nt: TGCGCCAGCAGCTTCGAGGTAGCGGGAGGCTACAATGAGCAGTTCTTC

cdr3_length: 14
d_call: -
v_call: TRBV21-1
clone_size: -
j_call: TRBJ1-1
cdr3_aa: CASSKVAENTEAFF
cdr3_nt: TGTGCCAGCAGCAAAGTGGCGGAGAACACTGAAGCTTTCTTT

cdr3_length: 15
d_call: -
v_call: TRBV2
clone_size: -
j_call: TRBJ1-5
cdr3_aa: CASSLTRPGNQPQHF
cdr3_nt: TGTGCCAGCAGTTTAACCCGGCCGGGCAATCAGCCCCAGCATTTT

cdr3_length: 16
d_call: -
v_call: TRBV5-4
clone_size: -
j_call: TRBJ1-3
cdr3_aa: CASSLGTPASGNTIYF
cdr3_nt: TGTGCCAGCAGCTTGGGCACCCCGGCCTCTGGAAACACCATATATTTT

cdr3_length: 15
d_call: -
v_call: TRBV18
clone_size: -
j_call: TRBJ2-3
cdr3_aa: CASSPPLEIEDTQYF
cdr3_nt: TGTGCCAGCTCACCACCGCTCGAAATCGAGGATACGCAGTATTTT

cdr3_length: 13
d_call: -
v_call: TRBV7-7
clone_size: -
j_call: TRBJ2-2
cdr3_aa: CASSPEPTGELFF
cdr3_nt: TGTGCTAGCAGCCCCGAACCCACCGGGGAGCTGTTTTTT

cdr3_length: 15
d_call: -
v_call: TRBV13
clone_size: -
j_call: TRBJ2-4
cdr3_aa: CASSGPGPKQNIQYF
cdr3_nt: TGTGCCAGCAGCGGCCCGGGACCGAAACAAAACATTCAGTACTTC

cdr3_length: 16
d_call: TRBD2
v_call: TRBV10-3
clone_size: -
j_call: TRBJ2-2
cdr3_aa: CAIRVSGSANTGELFF
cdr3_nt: TGTGCCATCAGAGTAAGCGGGAGCGCGAACACCGGGGAGCTGTTTTTT

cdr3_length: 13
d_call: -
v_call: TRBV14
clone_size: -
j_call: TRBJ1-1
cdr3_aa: CASTGIMNTEAFF
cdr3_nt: TGTGCCAGCACCGGGATAATGAACACTGAAGCTTTCTTT

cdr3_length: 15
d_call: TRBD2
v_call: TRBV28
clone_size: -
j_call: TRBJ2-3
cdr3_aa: CASSTRLAQEDTQYF
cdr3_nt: TGTGCCAGCAGTACCCGACTAGCCCAAGAAGATACGCAGTATTTT

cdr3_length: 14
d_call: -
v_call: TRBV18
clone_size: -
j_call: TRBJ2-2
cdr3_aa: CASSDGYSTGELFF
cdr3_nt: TGTGCCAGCTCTGACGGATATTCCACCGGGGAGCTGTTTTTT